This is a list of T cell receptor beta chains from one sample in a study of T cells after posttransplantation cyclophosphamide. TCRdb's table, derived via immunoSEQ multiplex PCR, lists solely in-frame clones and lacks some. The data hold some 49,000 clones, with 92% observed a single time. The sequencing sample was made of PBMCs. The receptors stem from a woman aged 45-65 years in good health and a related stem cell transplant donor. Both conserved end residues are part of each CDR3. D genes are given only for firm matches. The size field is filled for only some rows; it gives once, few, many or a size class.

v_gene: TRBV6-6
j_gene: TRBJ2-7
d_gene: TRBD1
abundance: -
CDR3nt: TGTGCCAGCAGCCTTGACAGGGGAAGGGGCGAGCAGTACTTC
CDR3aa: CASSLDRGRGEQYF

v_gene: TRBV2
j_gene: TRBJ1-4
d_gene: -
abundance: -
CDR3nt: TGTGCCAGCAACATCCTAGCAACTAATGAAAAACTGTTTTTT
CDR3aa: CASNILATNEKLFF

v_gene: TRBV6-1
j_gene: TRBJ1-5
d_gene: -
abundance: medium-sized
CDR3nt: TGTGCCAGCAGTGAAAAGCCGAATCAGCCCCAGCATTTT
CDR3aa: CASSEKPNQPQHF

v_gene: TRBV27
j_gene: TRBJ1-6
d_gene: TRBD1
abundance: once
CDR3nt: TGTGCCAGCAGGGACAGGAGCTCCTATAATTCACCCCTCCACTTT
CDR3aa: CASRDRSSYNSPLHF

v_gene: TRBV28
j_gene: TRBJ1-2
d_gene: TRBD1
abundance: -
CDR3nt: TGTGCCAGCAGCGACAGGGGGCGCAACTATGGCTACACCTTC
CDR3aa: CASSDRGRNYGYTF

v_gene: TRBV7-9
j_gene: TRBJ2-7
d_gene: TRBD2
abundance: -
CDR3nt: TGTGCCAGCAGCCGGACTAGCGGGACTTCCTACGAGCAGTACTTC
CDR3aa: CASSRTSGTSYEQYF

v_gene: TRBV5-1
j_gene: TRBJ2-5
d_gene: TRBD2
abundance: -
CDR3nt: TGCGCCAGCAGCGATAGCGGGGGCCAAGAGACCCAGTACTTC
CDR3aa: CASSDSGGQETQYF

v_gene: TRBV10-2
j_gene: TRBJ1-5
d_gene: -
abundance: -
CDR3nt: TGCGCCAGCAGTGCAATATCGGGGCAGGGGACGCAGCCCCAGCATTTT
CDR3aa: CASSAISGQGTQPQHF

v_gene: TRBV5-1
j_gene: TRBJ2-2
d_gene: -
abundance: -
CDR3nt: TGCGCCAGCAGCCCGGAGAAGTTCCCCGGGGAGCTGTTTTTT
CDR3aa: CASSPEKFPGELFF

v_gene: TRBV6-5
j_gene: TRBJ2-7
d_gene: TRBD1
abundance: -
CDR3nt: TGTGCCAGCAGTTACCAGGGGACAGGGGCCACCTACGAGCAGTACTTC
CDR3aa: CASSYQGTGATYEQYF

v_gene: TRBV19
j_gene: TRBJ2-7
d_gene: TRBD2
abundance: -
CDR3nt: TGTGCCAGTAGTATCGGGCGACTAGCGGTATACGAGCAGTACTTC
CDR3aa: CASSIGRLAVYEQYF

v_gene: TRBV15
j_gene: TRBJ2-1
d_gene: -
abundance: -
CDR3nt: TGTGCCACCAGCAGAGATAGTGGTGGCGGGTCATCTTACCCACGAGAGCAGTTCTTC
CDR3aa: CATSRDSGGGSSYPREQFF

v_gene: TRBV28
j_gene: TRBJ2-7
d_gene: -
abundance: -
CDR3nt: TGTGCCAGCAGTTTAAAACAGGGCTACGAGCAGTACTTC
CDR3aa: CASSLKQGYEQYF

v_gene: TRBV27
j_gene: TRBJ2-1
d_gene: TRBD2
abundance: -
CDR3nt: TGTGCCAGCAGCGATTCGGCTAGCGGGAGGATAAAGTCCTACAATGAGCAGTTCTTC
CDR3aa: CASSDSASGRIKSYNEQFF

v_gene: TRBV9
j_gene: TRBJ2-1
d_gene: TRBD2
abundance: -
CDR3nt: TGTGCCAGCAGCGTGGCGGGAGGGCACTACAATGAGCAGTTCTTC
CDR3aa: CASSVAGGHYNEQFF

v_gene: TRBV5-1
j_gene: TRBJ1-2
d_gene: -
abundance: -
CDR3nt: TGCGCCAGCAGCTTGGACGGACAGAACTATGGCTACACCTTC
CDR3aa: CASSLDGQNYGYTF

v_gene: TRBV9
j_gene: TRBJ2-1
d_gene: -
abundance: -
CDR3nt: TGTGCCAGCAGCCGGGACTTCTACAATGAGCAGTTCTTC
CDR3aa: CASSRDFYNEQFF

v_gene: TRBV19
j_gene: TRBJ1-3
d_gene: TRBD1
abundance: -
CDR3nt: TGTGCCAGTAGCCTGACCTGGGACAGCTCTGGAAACACCATATATTTT
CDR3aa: CASSLTWDSSGNTIYF

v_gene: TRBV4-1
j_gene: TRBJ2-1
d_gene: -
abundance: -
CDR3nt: TGCGCCAGCAGCCCCTCCGGTGGAACTAGCAGGAGCCGGGGTGAGCAGTTCTTC
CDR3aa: CASSPSGGTSRSRGEQFF

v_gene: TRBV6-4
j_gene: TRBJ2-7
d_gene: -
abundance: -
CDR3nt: TGTGCCAGCAGTGACTTCCCTAGCTCCTACGAGCAGTACTTC
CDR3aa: CASSDFPSSYEQYF

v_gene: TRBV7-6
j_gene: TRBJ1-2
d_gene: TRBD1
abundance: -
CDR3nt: TGTGCCAGCAGCCTCAGACAGGGGCTCTATGGCTACACCTTC
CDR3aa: CASSLRQGLYGYTF

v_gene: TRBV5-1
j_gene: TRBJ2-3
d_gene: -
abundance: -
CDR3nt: TGCGCCAGCAGCGTCACGGGAACGGCAGATACGCAGTATTTT
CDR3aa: CASSVTGTADTQYF

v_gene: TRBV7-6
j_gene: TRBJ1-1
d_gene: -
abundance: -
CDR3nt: TGTGCCAGCAGTCGAGGGTTTCCTCGTACTGAAGCTTTCTTT
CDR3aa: CASSRGFPRTEAFF

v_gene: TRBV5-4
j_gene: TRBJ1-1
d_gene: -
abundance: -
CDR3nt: TGTGCCAGCAGCCTGTCCACTTTGAACACTGAAGCTTTCTTT
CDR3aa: CASSLSTLNTEAFF

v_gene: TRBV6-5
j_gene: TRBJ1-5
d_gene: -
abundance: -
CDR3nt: TGTGCCAGCAGTTACTCGGGCAGGGGTGGTCAGCCCCAGCATTTT
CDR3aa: CASSYSGRGGQPQHF

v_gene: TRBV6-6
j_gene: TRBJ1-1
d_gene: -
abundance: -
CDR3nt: TGTGCCAGCAGTTCCACCGGGGAGAACACTGAAGCTTTCTTT
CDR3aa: CASSSTGENTEAFF

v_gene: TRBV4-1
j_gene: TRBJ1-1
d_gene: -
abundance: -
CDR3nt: TGCGCCAGCAGCCCCCCTCGGGGGGAAAACACTGAAGCTTTCTTT
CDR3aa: CASSPPRGENTEAFF

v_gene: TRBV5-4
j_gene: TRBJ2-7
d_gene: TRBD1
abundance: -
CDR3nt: TGTGCCAGCAGCCCGAGGACAGGCTACGAGCAGTACTTC
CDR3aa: CASSPRTGYEQYF

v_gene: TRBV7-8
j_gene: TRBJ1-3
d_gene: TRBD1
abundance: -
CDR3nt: TGTGCCAGCAGCTTTGCTCTACAGGGGTCAGGAAACACCATATATTTT
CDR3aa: CASSFALQGSGNTIYF

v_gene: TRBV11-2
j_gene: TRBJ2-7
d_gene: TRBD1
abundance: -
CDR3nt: TGTGCCAGCGCGGCAGGGGGCATCTTGTCGCAGTACTTC
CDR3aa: CASAAGGILSQYF

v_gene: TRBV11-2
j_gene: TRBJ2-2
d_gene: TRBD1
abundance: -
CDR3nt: TGTGCCAGCAGCTTCAAGGGGGCGGCGAACACCGGGGAGCTGTTTTTT
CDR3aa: CASSFKGAANTGELFF

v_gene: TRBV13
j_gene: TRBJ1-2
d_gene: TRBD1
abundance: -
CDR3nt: TGTGCCAGCAGCTTAGGCCTACGGACAGGCGATGGCTACACCTTC
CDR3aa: CASSLGLRTGDGYTF

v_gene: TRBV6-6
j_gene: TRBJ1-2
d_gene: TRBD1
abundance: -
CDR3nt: TGTGCCAGCAGTTCCCTGGACAGGGGGGTAGAAGGCTACACCTTC
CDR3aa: CASSSLDRGVEGYTF

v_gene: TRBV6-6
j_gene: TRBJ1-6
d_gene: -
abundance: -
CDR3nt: TGTGCCAGCAGTCCAGGTGGTAATTCACCCCTCCACTTT
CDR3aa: CASSPGGNSPLHF

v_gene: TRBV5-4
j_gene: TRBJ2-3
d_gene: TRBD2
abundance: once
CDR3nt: TGTGCCAGCAGCTCAGGAGCGGGGGCGCTCACAGATACGCAGTATTTT
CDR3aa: CASSSGAGALTDTQYF

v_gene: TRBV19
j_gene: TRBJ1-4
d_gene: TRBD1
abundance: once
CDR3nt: TGTGCCAGTAGTATAGCGGGGACAGGGGATGAAAAACTGTTTTTT
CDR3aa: CASSIAGTGDEKLFF

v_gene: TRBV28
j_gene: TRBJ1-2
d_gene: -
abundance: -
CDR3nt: TGTGCCAGCAGTTTATTGGGCAACAGGATTTTTGGCTACACCTTC
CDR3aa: CASSLLGNRIFGYTF

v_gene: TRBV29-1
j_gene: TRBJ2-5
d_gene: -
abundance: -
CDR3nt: TGCAGCGTTGACACCCAGCAAGAGACCCAGTACTTC
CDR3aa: CSVDTQQETQYF

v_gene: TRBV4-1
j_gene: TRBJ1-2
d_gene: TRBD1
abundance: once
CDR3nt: TGCGCCAGCAGCCTAGGGACAGCGAACTATGGCTACACCTTC
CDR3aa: CASSLGTANYGYTF

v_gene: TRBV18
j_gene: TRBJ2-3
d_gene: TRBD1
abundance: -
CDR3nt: TGTGCCAGCTCACCACTCCCGACAGGGGGTTACACAGATACGCAGTATTTT
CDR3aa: CASSPLPTGGYTDTQYF

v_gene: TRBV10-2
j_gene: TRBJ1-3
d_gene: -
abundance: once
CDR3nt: TGCGCCAGCAGTGAGCGGCGGTGGGTAGACTCTGGAAACACCATATATTTT
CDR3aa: CASSERRWVDSGNTIYF

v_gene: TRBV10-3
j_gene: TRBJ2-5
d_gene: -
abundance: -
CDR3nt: TGTGCCATCAGTGCGGAGACAGAAGAGACCCAGTACTTC
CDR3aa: CAISAETEETQYF

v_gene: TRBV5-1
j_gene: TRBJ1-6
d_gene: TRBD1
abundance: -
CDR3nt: TGCGCCAGCAGCTTTGGCGGGACAGGGGGGTCACCCCTCCACTTT
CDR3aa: CASSFGGTGGSPLHF

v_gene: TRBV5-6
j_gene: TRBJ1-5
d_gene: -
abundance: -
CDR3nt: TGTGCCAGCAGCGGAGGGGGGGCATTGGGCAATCAGCCCCAGCATTTT
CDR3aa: CASSGGGALGNQPQHF

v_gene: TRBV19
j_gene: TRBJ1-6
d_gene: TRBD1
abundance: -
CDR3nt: TGTGCCAGTAGAAAAGACAGGGGGCGTAATTCCCCCCTCCACTTT
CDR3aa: CASRKDRGRNSPLHF

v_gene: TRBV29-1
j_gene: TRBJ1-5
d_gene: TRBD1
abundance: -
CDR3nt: TGCAGCGTAACAGGGGGCCCGAATCAGCCCCAGCATTTT
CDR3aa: CSVTGGPNQPQHF

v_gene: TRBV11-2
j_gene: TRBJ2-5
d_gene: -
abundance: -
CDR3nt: TGTGCCAGCAGCTTAGTCGCGGTGCCGAGGGAAGGGGAGACCCAGTACTTC
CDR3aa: CASSLVAVPREGETQYF

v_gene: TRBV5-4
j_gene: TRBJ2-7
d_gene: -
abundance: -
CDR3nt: TGTGCCAGCAGCTTGAATTCGGGGGACGAGCAGTACTTC
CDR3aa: CASSLNSGDEQYF

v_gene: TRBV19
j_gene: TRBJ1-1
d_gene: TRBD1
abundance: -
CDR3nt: TGTGCCAGCCGAGGACAGGCGATGATGAACACTGAAGCTTTCTTT
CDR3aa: CASRGQAMMNTEAFF

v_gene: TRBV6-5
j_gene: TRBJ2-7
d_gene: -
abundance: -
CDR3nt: TGTGCCAAATCAGACAGGAACTCCTACGAGCAGTACTTC
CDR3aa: CAKSDRNSYEQYF

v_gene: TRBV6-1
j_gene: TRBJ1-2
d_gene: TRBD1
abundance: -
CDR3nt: TGTGCCAGCAGTGAAATGGAACAGGGGACTAACTATGGCTACACCTTC
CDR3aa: CASSEMEQGTNYGYTF

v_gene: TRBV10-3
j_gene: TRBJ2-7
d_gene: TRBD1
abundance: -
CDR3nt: TGTGCCATCATTTCAGACAGGGTCTACGAGCAGTACTTC
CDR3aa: CAIISDRVYEQYF

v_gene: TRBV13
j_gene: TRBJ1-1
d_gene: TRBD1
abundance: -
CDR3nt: TGTGCCAGCAGCCCTGGGACAGGGGGCTGGAACACTGAAGCTTTCTTT
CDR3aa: CASSPGTGGWNTEAFF

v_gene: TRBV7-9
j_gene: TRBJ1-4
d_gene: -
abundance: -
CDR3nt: TGTGCCAGCAGCTTAGGTTATGGGAGGGCTCCTAATGAAAAACTGTTTTTT
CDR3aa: CASSLGYGRAPNEKLFF

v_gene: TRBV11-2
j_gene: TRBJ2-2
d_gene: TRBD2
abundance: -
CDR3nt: TGTGCCAGCAGCTATTGGACTAGCGGGGGGTCCGGGGAGCTGTTTTTT
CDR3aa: CASSYWTSGGSGELFF

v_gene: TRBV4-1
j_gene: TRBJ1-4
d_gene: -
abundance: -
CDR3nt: TGCGCCAGCAGCCAACGTGACTTTTCAATCACAACCATGGTTTTT
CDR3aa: CASSQRDFSITTMVF

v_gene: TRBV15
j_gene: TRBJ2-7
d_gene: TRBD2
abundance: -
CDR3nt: TGTGCCACCAGCAGATTGGGGGGGGGAAACGAGCAGTACTTC
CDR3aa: CATSRLGGGNEQYF

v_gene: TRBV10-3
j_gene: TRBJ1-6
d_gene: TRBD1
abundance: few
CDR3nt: TGTGCCATCAGTGAGTATGGGACAGGGGATTCACCCCTCCACTTT
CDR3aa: CAISEYGTGDSPLHF

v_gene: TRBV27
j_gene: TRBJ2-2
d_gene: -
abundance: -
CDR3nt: TGTGCCAGCAGTTGGTGGACTTCGAACACCGGGGAGCTGTTTTTT
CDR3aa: CASSWWTSNTGELFF

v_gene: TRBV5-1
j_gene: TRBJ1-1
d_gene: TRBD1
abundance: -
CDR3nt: TGCGCCACCTTAGCCGGACAGGGAATCTCTGAAGCTTTCTTT
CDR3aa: CATLAGQGISEAFF